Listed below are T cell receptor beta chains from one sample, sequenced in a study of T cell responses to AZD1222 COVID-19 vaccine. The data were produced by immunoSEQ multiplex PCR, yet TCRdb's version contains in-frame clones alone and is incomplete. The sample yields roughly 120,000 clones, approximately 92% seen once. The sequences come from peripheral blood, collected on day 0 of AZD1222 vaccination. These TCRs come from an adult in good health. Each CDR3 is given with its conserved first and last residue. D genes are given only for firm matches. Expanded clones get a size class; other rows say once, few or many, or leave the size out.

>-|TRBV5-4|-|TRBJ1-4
TGTGCCTGGGGGGGGTATAATGAAAAACTGTTTTTT
CAWGGYNEKLFF
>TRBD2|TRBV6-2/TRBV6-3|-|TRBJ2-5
TGTGCCAGCAGTCTAGGGCTAGCGGGGGGAAAAGAGACCCAGTACTTC
CASSLGLAGGKETQYF
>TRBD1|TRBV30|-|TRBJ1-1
TGTGCCTGTGGGGACAGGGGGAACACTGAAGCTTTCTTT
CACGDRGNTEAFF
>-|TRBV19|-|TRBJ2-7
TGTGCCAGTAGTATAGGCCTGAGCCGGTACGAGCAGTACTTC
CASSIGLSRYEQYF
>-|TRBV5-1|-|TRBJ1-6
TGCGCCAGCAGCCGACAGTACGTGGGAGATAATTCACCCCTCCACTTT
CASSRQYVGDNSPLHF
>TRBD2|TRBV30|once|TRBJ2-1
TGTGCCTGGGACTCCAAGCGGGAGAGACGTGAGCAGTTCTTC
CAWDSKRERREQFF
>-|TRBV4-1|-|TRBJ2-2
TGCGCCAGCAGCCAGCTAGCGACCGGGGAGCTGTTTTTT
CASSQLATGELFF
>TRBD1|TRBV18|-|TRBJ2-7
TGTGCCAGCTCTCCCCGACAGGGAGACTCCTACGAGCAGTACTTC
CASSPRQGDSYEQYF
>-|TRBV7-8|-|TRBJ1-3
TGTGCCAGCAGCCGAGGAAAAGACAGTACTGGAAACACCATATATTTT
CASSRGKDSTGNTIYF
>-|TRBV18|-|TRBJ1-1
TGTGCCAGCTCACCACCGGGGGGCACTGAAGCTTTCTTT
CASSPPGGTEAFF
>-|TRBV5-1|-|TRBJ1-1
TGCGCCAGCAGCTTGGACGGGGGTCGGGGGATTAACACTGAAGCTTTCTTT
CASSLDGGRGINTEAFF
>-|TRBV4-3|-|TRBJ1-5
TGCGCCAGCAGCCAAGATCATAACAGGGCTAATCAGCCCCAGCATTTT
CASSQDHNRANQPQHF
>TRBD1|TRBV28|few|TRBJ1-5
TGTGCCAGCAGTTCCGGACAGGGGTTTAGCAATCAGCCCCAGCATTTT
CASSSGQGFSNQPQHF
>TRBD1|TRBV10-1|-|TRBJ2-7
TGCGCCAGCAGTCCTGGACAGGGGAAGGTGTACGAGCAGTACTTC
CASSPGQGKVYEQYF
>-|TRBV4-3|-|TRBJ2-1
TGCGCCAGCAGCCAAGTGTTAGGAGGAAGCTCCTACAATGAGCAGTTCTTC
CASSQVLGGSSYNEQFF
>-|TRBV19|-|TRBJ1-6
TGTGCCAGTAGTATACTGTCTCTCCCGAGGACGTCACCCCTCCACTTT
CASSILSLPRTSPLHF
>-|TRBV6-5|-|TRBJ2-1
TGTGCCAGCAGTTACTCGGGGTACAATGAGCAGTTCTTC
CASSYSGYNEQFF
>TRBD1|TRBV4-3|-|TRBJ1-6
TGCGCCAGCAGCCAAGAGATGGGACAGAGATATTCACCCCTCCACTTT
CASSQEMGQRYSPLHF
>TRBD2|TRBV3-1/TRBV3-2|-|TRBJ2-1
TGTGCCAGCAGCCAAGGACTAGCGACGAATGAGCAGTTCTTC
CASSQGLATNEQFF
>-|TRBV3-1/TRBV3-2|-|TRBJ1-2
TGTGCCAGCAGTCGTCCGGGACAACATGGCTACACCTTC
CASSRPGQHGYTF
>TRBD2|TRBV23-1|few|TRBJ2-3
TGCGCCAGCCAGCGGACTAGCGACACAGATACGCAGTATTTT
CASQRTSDTDTQYF
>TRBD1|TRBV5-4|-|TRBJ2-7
TGTGCCAGCAGGCTCGCCGGGACAGGGGAGAGCTACGAGCAGTACTTC
CASRLAGTGESYEQYF
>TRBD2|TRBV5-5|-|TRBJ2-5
TGTGCCAGCAGCTTCTCGGGACTAGCTGGGGAGACCCAGTACTTC
CASSFSGLAGETQYF
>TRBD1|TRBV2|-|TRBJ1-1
TGTGCCAGCAGTCTAGGGACAGCGAACACTGAAGCTTTCTTT
CASSLGTANTEAFF
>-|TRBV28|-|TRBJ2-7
TGTGCCAGCAGTTTGAAGGGTCCCTACGAGCAGTACTTC
CASSLKGPYEQYF
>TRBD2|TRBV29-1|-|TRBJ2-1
TGCAGCGTTGGACTAGCGGGATTTGAGCAGTTCTTC
CSVGLAGFEQFF
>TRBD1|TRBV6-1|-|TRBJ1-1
TGTGCCAGCAGTGAAACAGGGGAGGTCGCTGAAGCTTTCTTT
CASSETGEVAEAFF
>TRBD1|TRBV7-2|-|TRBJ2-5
TGTGCCAGCAGCCCGCACTTGGGACAGCAAGAGACCCAGTACTTC
CASSPHLGQQETQYF
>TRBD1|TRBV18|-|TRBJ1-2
TGTGCCAGCTCACCGGGACAGCAGTTAAACTATGGCTACACCTTC
CASSPGQQLNYGYTF
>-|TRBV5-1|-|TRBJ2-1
TGCGCCAGCAGCTTGGGGACCGCCAGACTGTACAATGAGCAGTTCTTC
CASSLGTARLYNEQFF
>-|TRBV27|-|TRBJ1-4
TGTGCCAGCAGTACCTGGGGGTCTAACACTGAAAAACTGTTTTTT
CASSTWGSNTEKLFF
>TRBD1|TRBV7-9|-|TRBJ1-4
TGTGCCAGCAGCTTAGGGACAGGGGTTAATGAAAAACTGTTTTTT
CASSLGTGVNEKLFF
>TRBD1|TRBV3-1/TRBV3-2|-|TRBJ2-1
TGTGCCAGCAGCCAAGAAGGTAACAGGGGGCTAAATGAGCAGTTCTTC
CASSQEGNRGLNEQFF
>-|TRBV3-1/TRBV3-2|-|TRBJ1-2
TGTGCCAGCAGCCAAGGAGAAGGAGGCTACACCTTC
CASSQGEGGYTF
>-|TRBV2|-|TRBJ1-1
TGTGCCAGCAGTCTAGACAGGCATGAAGCTTTCTTT
CASSLDRHEAFF
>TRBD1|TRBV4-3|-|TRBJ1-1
TGCGCCAGCAGCCAAGAATCAGGGGGCCATACTGAAGCTTTCTTT
CASSQESGGHTEAFF
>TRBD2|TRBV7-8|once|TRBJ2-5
TGTGCCAGCAGCCGCGGGTGGGGGGGCCAAGAGACCCAGTACTTC
CASSRGWGGQETQYF
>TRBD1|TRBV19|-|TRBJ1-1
TGTGCCAGTAGTATTGAAGGAGGGGGCAGTTGGAACACTGAAGCTTTCTTT
CASSIEGGGSWNTEAFF
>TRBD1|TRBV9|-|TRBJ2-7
TGTGCCAGCAGCGCGGGACAGGCCTACGAGCAGTACTTC
CASSAGQAYEQYF
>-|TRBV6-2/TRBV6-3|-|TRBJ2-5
TGTGCCAGCAGCAGACAGAGCCCACCAAATCAAGAGACCCAGTACTTC
CASSRQSPPNQETQYF
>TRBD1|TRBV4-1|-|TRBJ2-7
TGCGCCAGCAGCCAAGTGGGACAGGGGAACGAGCAGTACTTC
CASSQVGQGNEQYF
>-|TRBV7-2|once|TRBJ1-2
TGTGCCAGCAGCGCCGACAGAACGAACTATGGCTACACCTTC
CASSADRTNYGYTF
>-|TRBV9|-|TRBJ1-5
TGTGCCAGCAGCTACAGGGGCAATCAGCCCCAGCATTTT
CASSYRGNQPQHF
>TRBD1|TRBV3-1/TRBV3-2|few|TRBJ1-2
TGTGCCAGCAGCCCCCCCGACAGGGGGCGAAGTGGCTACACCTTC
CASSPPDRGRSGYTF
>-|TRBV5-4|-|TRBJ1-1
TGTGCCAGCAGCTTGGCAGGGGAGAACTTGGAAGCTTTCTTT
CASSLAGENLEAFF
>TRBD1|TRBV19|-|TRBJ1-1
TGTGCCAGTAGGACAGGGGGGGAGAAGGCTGAAGCTTTCTTT
CASRTGGEKAEAFF
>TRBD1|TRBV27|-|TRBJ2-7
TGTGCCAGCAGTGACCGTGGGACAGGGGCCTCCTACGAGCAGTACTTC
CASSDRGTGASYEQYF
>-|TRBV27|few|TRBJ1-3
TGTGCCAGCCCCACGCGGAACACCATATATTTT
CASPTRNTIYF
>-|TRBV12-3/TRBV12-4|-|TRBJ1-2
TGTGCCAGCAGTCTGGGGAACTATGGCTACACCTTC
CASSLGNYGYTF
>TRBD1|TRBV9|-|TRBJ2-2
TGTGCCAGCAGCCACCGGACAGGGGTCCCCGGGGAGCTGTTTTTT
CASSHRTGVPGELFF
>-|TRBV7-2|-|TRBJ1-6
TGTGCCAGCAGCTCGGGGGCGCGGGGGCATAATTCACCCCTCCACTTT
CASSSGARGHNSPLHF
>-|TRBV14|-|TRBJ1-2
TGTGCCAGCAGCCAAGATAGGGCTAGAGGCTACACCTTC
CASSQDRARGYTF
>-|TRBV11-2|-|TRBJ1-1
TGTGCCAGCAGCTTCTTGCAGGGAGATGAAGCTTTCTTT
CASSFLQGDEAFF
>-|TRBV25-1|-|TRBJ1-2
TGTGCCAGCAGTGCTTCACAGGTAGCTAACTATGGCTACACCTTC
CASSASQVANYGYTF
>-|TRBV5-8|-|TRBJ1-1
TGTGCCAGCAGCTTGGCCCTGGGGGCGTCGGCTGAAGCTTTCTTT
CASSLALGASAEAFF